This T cell receptor beta chain was retrieved from a study of blood T cells in healthy people across ages. A second about 7 to 11 cycle PCR used barcoded and J-beta primers. TCRdb fed the 5' RACE reads into MiXCR, producing one record per CDR3 protein. This sample has about 670,000 distinct CDR3 sequences, with over 40% found just once. From germline, CDR1 is SEHNR and CDR2 FQNEAQ (reference sequence). The CDR3 totals 16 residues. After removal of 4 bases from V and 0 bases from J, the junction contained 3 bases not matched to a gene. The TCR originated in a woman of 80 years or more in good health. V gene TRBV7-9 combines with J gene TRBJ2-5; the match to TRBD2 covers 12 bases. The specimen sequenced was blood. The CDR3 DNA follows: TGTGCCAGCAGCTCCGGACTAGCGGGATACCAAGAGACCCAGTACTTC. Translation: CASSSGLAGYQETQYF.